This T cell receptor (beta chain) comes out of a study of T cells in Graves' hyperthyroidism and ophthalmopathy (dated by TCRdb to about 2019). About the investigation overall: Peripheral blood samples were taken at initial diagnosis, before any treatment was given. To identify TCR V-J signatures that set the groups apart, the researchers used a discovery cohort of roughly 100 patients, made up of 40 to 45 with Graves' ophthalmopathy and some 60 with stable Graves' hyperthyroidism. An independent validation cohort of around 20 hyperthyroidism patients and about 15 patients who later progressed to ophthalmopathy tested prospective prediction of ophthalmopathy. The 85 to 100 discovery patients were randomly split 7:3 into training and test sets. Thyroid tissue and blood T-cell repertoires from more than 5 Graves' hyperthyroidism patients were also compared in the study. Once sampling was done, hyperthyroidism patients were given methimazole at a starting dose of 30 mg daily, whereas ophthalmopathy patients were given high-dose intravenous methylprednisolone. The paper describes TCR Vbeta CDR3 sequencing of 135 peripheral blood samples, made up of around 41 ophthalmopathy patients, 70 to 80 hyperthyroidism patients and some 17 progressor patients.

Points the paper makes about the study in general: In validation, progression to ophthalmopathy was predicted by the model with 70.59% sensitivity and 72% to 85% specificity, a median of approximately 6.5 months before onset. No statistical method was used to fix the sample size in advance, and group allocation was not hidden from the investigators. Ophthalmopathy was separated from stable hyperthyroidism by a 13 V-J signature model, with over 85% sensitivity and 81% to 82% specificity obtained in cross-validation and 80%/75% obtained in testing. Most expanded thyroid clonotypes (frequency above 0.001) were also found in blood, which suggests that blood repertoires may mirror thyroid immune responses.

Amplification of TCR beta CDR3 regions was carried out from RNA transcripts. The first round of RT-PCR for the TCR CDR3 was performed with the HTBI primer set and the Qiagen OneStep RT-PCR kit. The libraries were constructed in a second round of multiplex PCR and then size-selected and purified. Libraries were sequenced paired-end with 100 bp reads on an Illumina HiSeq2000. Per the source publication's procedure: Raw data were processed with SOAPnuke, discarding reads with adapters, uncalled bases, mean Phred below 15, or no exact constant-primer or identifier match. High-quality paired reads were merged with COPE v1.2.5, and unique nucleotide sequences were defined as clonotypes. Clonotypes were aligned to IMGT TRBV, TRBD and TRBJ reference segments using MiTCR v1.1. Only V-J combinations with frequency above 0.0001, covering 99% to 99.2% of repertoires, were analysed. The TCS score was defined as the ratio of F50 (clonal expansion) to E x V (chaos), calculated using BLOSUM62-based TCRdist between CDR3 peptides within each V-J. Welch's t-statistics and random forest reduced just over 500 V-J features to 13, which were used in a naive Bayes classifier (R e1071). TCRdb ran its own pipeline on the public reads, namely fastp trimming at Q25 and MiXCR clone calling, and kept in-frame beta chains. Rows are combined by CDR3 protein, so each entry shows the most common genes and DNA. The V and J calls and clone size are TCRdb's, not the authors'. Present in this sample are 300,000 to 450,000 distinct CDR3 sequences, 20% to 30% of which were seen just once. The ten largest clones add up to 73% of the sample.

Stable Graves' hyperthyroidism was defined as the absence of progression to ophthalmopathy over 18 months of follow-up. The hyperthyroidism patients were between 18 and 65 years old and newly diagnosed, with a disease duration of less than 2 months. Exclusion was applied to patients with uncontrolled infections, other autoimmune diseases, pregnancy or lactation. Diagnoses were established on the basis of clinical symptoms, serum thyroxine and TRAb, thyroid ultrasound, and orbital computed tomography. PBMCs were separated from around 9.1 ml of fresh peripheral blood using Ficoll-Paque density gradient centrifugation. Total RNA was extracted with Trizol reagent, and quality was checked on an Agilent 2100 Bioanalyzer. From the cysteine up to the phenylalanine, the CDR3 has a length of 16 residues. Only the CDR3 DNA is retained, 48 bases long and in frame from the first base. V gives up 4 bases and J gives up 10 bases, and the segment between their germline ends measures 20 bases. The germline V gene gives CDR1 as MNHNS and CDR2 as SASEGT.

This clonotype was seen only a few times. No cognate antigen has been identified for it. Per-nucleotide qualities are absent, and no much larger clonotype sits a single base away. The chain links TRBV6-1 with TRBJ1-6, with no confidently assigned D gene. This receptor was taken from a man between 45 and 60 years old with Graves' hyperthyroidism. Sequenced input: blood. The DNA sequence is as follows: TGTGCCAGCAGTGTTTCCCCAGATCCGGCGCAATCACCCCTCCACTTT. It codes for CASSVSPDPAQSPLHF.